A single sample is the source of the 2 T cell receptor beta chains below, sequenced in a study of monozygotic twins with cystic fibrosis (TCRdb year 2021). Preparation of the library involved the immunoSEQ multiplex PCR assay. Sourced from immuneACCESS, this table was stored by TCRdb with only in-frame sequences that have V and J called. A share of the clones is absent; for the studies checked, an unresolved V gene accounts for under half, and the remainder has no known explanation. Within this sample are some 35,000 clones, with 80% to 95% of them counted one time only. 0.15% to 0.2% of the sample is taken by the ten largest. The source material was blood. These receptor sequences come from a boy aged 2-15 years with cystic fibrosis.

The V gene is TRBV6-5, the J gene TRBJ1-2, with D unclear. Looked up from germline, CDR1 is MNHEY and CDR2 is SVGAGI. The CDR3 runs 12 residues. Deletions cut 6 bases from V and 4 bases from J, with 9 bases between. Here the CDR3 DNA reads TGTGCCAGCAGAGCTCTGACCTATGGCTACACCTTC. Protein sequence: CASRALTYGYTF.

This clone was recorded once. V gene TRBV9 combines with J gene TRBJ2-5, with 8 bases lining up with TRBD2. V lost 3 bases, J lost 4 bases, and 8 bases stayed unmatched. CDR3 length: 15 residues. Germline lookup yields CDR1 SGDLS and CDR2 YYNGEE. The CDR3 DNA sequence: TGTGCCAGCAGCGCCTGGGCGGGGGGCCGAGAGACCCAGTACTTC. It specifies CASSAWAGGRETQYF.